A single TCR beta chain is shown here with its context. Antigen unknown. These data originate in a study of T cell responses to AZD1222 COVID-19 vaccine. Whole-study findings and limits: White British ancestry dominated among donors, who included more females, and clonal diversity was possibly underestimated. Unmutated regions of variants are reportedly targeted by nearly half of spike-specific TCRs.

The table came from immunoSEQ multiplex PCR; TCRdb's copy has only in-frame clones and leaves some out. Among approximately 220,000 clones listed, about 92% were seen once. Trimming took off 4 bases at V and 0 bases at J, with 10 bases between the two ends. This CDR3 contains 14 residues. Germline assignment: CDR1 SGHDT and CDR2 YYEEEE. Sample: peripheral blood, taken on day 0 of MenACWY control vaccination. The sequence came from an adult in good health. The chain has TRBV5-6 and TRBJ1-1; possibly TRBD1 for D (6 bases). The CDR3 nucleotides read TGTGCCAGCAGCAAGGGACAAGTGAACACTGAAGCTTTCTTT. It specifies CASSKGQVNTEAFF.